The present T cell receptor (beta chain) was sequenced within a study of T cell repertoires in cytomegalovirus infection. Study overall: An indication of both CMV infection and matching HLA type came from public TCR beta signatures. Whole-study results and caveats: Totalled public TCR beta family frequency picked out people who carried CMV plus the relevant HLA. In two of eight donors, the top clonotype was HLA-C-restricted CMV-specific.

One entry per CDR3 protein results from TCRdb running MiXCR on the reads. The data contain roughly 250,000 distinct CDR3 sequences, about 23% of them seen just once; the ten biggest clones take up 15% to 20%. CDR1 is DFQATT and CDR2 is SNEGSKA in the germline V gene (reference sequence). The length of the CDR3 is 16 residues. V gave up 6 bases and J gave up 7 bases, with 26 bases separating them. To note about this clonotype: The antigen remains undetermined.

Material for sequencing was CD8+ T cells from PBMCs. The chain has TRBV20-1 and TRBJ2-3; tentatively, D is TRBD2 (6 bases). The origin of this receptor is a human donor in good health (CMV status not recorded). Some clones in this sample may be carry-over from other donors' samples. This chain's CDR3 is CSAKERVLLDSHTQYF. CDR3 sequence (DNA): TGCAGTGCAAAGGAGCGGGTTCTACTGGACTCCCATACGCAGTATTTT.